This T cell receptor (beta chain) originates from a study of blood T cell repertoires in COVID-19. At the level of the study: Acute and convalescent COVID-19 samples came from the United States, Italy and Spain.

Profiling relied on immunoSEQ multiplex PCR, and the TCRdb table lists in-frame clones only, not all of them. Seen here are 85,000 to 100,000 clones, around 82% observed once, and the top ten hold 8% to 9%. Germline CDR1 reads MDHEN; CDR2 reads SYDVKM. The trim removed 4 bases at V and 7 bases at J, leaving 8 bases unmatched. The length of the CDR3 is 15 residues. J is TRBJ1-2 and V is TRBV28; 11 bases map to TRBD1. The clonotype was recovered from a man aged 45 to 65 who had recovered from COVID-19. The sample consisted of peripheral blood. The CDR3: CASSSGQGVFGGYTF. The CDR3 DNA sequence: TGTGCCAGCAGTTCGGGACAGGGGGTTTTCGGTGGCTACACCTTC.